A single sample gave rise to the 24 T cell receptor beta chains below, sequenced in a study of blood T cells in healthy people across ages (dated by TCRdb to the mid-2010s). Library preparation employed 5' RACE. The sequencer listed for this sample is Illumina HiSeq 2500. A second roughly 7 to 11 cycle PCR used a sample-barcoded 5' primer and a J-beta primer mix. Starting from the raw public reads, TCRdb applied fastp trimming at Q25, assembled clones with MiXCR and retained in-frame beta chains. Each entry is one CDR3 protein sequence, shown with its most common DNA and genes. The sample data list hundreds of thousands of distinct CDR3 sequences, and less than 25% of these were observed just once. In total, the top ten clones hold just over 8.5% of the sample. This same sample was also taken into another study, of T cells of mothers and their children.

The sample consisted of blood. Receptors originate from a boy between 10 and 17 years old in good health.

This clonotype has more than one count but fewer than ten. This chain's CDR3 is CASSLSKAKNIQYF. The CDR3 coding sequence is TGTGCCAGCAGTTTAAGTAAAGCCAAAAACATTCAGTACTTC. V usage is TRBV28 and J usage is TRBJ2-4; D remains unclear. Germline V gene lookup returns CDR1 MDHEN and CDR2 SYDVKM. With 2 bases removed from V and 0 bases from J, the gap between germline ends came to 5 bases. The CDR3 has 14 residues.

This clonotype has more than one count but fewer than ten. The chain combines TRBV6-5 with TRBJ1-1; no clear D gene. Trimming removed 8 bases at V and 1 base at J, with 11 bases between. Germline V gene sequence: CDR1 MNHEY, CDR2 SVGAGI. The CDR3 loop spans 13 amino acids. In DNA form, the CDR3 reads TGTGCCAGCTCAGCGTGGACGAACACTGAAGCTTTCTTT. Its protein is CASSAWTNTEAFF.

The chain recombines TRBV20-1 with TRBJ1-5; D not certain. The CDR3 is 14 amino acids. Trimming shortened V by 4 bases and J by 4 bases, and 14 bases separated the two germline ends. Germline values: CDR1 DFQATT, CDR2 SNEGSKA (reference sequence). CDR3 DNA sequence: TGCAGTGCTAAGGGCGGAACAGATAATCAGCCCCAGCATTTT. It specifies CSAKGGTDNQPQHF.

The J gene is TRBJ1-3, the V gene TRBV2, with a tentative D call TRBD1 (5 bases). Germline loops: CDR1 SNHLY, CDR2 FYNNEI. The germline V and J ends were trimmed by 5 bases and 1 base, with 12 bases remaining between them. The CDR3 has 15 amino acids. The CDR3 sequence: CASSRDAMSGNTIYF. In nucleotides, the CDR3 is TGTGCCAGCAGTCGGGACGCAATGTCTGGAAACACCATATATTTT.

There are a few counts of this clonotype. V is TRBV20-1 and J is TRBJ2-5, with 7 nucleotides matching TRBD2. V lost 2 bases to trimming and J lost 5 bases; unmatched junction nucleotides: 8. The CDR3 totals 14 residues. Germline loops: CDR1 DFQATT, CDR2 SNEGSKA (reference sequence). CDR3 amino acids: CSARRREGWETQYF. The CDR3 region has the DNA TGCAGTGCTAGACGGAGGGAGGGTTGGGAGACCCAGTACTTC.

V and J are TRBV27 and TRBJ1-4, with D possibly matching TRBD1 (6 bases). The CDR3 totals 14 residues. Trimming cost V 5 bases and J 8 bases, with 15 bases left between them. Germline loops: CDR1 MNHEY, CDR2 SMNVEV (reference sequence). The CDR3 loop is CASSLGQGWEKLFF. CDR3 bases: TGTGCCAGCAGTCTAGGGCAGGGGTGGGAAAAACTGTTTTTT.

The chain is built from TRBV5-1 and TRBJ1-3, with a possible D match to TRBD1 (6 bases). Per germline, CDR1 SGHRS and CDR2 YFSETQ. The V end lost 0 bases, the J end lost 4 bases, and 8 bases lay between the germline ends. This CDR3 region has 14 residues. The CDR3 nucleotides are TGCGCCAGCAGCTTGGAGGACAGAGGAAACACCATATATTTT. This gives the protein CASSLEDRGNTIYF.

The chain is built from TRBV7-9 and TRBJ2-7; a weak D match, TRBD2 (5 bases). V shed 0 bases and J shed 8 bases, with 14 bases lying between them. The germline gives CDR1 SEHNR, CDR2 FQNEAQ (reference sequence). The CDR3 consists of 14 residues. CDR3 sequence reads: CASSLASDWLKQYF. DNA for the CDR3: TGTGCCAGCAGCTTAGCCTCGGACTGGTTGAAGCAGTACTTC. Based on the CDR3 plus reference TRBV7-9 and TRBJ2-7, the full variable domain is DTGVSQNPRHKITKRGQNVTFRCDPISEHNRLYWYRQTLGQGPEFLTYFQNEAQLEKSRLLSDRFSAERPKGSFSTLEIQRTEQGDSAMYLCASSLASDWLKQYFGPGTRLTVT.

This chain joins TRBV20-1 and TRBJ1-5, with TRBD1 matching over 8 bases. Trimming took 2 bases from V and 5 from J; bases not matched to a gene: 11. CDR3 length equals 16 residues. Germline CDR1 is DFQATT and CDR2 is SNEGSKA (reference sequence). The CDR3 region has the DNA TGCAGTGCTAGATCATCGGGCAGGGGGCCTCATCAGCCCCAGCATTTT. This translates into CSARSSGRGPHQPQHF.

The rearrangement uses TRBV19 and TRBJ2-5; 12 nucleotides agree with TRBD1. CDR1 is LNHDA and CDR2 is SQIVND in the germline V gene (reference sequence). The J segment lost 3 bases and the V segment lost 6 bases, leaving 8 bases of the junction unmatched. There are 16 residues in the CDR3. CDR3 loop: CASSSPGTGGEETQYF. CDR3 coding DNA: TGTGCCAGTAGCTCCCCGGGGACAGGGGGCGAAGAGACCCAGTACTTC.

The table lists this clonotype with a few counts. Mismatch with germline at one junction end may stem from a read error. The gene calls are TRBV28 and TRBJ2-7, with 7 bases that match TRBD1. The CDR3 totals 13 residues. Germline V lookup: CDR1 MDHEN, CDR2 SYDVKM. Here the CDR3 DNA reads TGTGCCAGCAGCTACAGCAGGGGGTACGGGCAGTACTTC. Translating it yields CASSYSRGYGQYF.

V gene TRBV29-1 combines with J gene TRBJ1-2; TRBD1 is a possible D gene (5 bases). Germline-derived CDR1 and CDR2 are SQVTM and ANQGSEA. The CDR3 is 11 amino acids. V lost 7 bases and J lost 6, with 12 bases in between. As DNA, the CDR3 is TGCAGCGCTCGGGACTCAAATGGCTACACCTTC. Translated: CSARDSNGYTF.

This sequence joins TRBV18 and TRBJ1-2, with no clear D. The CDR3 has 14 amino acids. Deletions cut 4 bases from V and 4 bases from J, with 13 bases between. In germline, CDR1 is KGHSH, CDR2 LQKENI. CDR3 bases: TGTGCCAGCTCACAACCAACCGAGAGCTATGGCTACACCTTC. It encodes CASSQPTESYGYTF.

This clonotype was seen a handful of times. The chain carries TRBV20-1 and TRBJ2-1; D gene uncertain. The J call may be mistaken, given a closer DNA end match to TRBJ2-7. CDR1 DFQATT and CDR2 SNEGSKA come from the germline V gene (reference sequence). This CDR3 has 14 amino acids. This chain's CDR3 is CSARDPYGTYEQYF. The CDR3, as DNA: TGCAGTGCTAGAGATCCCTATGGGACCTACGAGCAGTACTTC.

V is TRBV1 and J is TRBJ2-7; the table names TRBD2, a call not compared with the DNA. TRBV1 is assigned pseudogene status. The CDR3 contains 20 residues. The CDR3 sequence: CTSSHPKSVTGGRAWQEQYF. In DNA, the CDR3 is TGCACCAGCAGCCATCCCAAAAGCGTTACTGGCGGGAGGGCCTGGCAAGAGCAGTACTTC.

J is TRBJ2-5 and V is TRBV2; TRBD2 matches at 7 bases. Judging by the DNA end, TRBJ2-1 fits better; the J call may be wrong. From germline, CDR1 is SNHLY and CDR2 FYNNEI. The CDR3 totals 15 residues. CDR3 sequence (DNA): TGTGCCAGCAGTTACGAGCGGGGAGAAGTCTATGAGCAGTTCTTC. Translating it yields CASSYERGEVYEQFF.

The CDR3 sequence: CASSFPGGRAPEAFF. The CDR3 DNA sequence: TGTGCCAGCAGTTTCCCCGGGGGGAGGGCCCCTGAAGCTTTCTTT. The chain recombines TRBV12-3 or TRBV12-4 with TRBJ1-1; maybe TRBD1 (5 bases). The CDR3 is made up of 15 amino acids. V was cut by 3 bases and J by 6 bases, with 17 bases left in between.

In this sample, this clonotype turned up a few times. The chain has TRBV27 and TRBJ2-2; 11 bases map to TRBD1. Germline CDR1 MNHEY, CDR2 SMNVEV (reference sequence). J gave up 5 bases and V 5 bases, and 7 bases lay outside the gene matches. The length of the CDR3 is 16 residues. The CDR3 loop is CASSGQGARYTGELFF. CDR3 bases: TGTGCCAGCAGTGGACAGGGGGCAAGGTATACCGGGGAGCTGTTTTTT.

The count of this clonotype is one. The CDR3 DNA reads as TGTGCCAGCAGCCCAATAATCATCCTCCCTGGAGGCGAGCAGTACTTC. Translating gives CASSPIIILPGGEQYF. The chain has TRBV7-8 and TRBJ2-7; a possible D gene is TRBD2 (5 bases). This CDR3 region has 16 residues. Trimming took off 5 bases at V and 6 bases at J, with 23 bases between the two ends. Looked up from germline, CDR1 is SGHVS and CDR2 is FQNEAQ.

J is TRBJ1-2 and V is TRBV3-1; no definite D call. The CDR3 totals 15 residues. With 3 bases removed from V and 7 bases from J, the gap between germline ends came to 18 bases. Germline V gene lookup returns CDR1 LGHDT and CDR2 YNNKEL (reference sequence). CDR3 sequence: CASSQVAGSTGGYTF. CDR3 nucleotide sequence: TGTGCCAGCAGCCAGGTAGCAGGTTCTACGGGTGGCTACACCTTC. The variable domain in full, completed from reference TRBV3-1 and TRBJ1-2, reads DTAVSQTPKYLVTQMGNDKSIKCEQNLGHDTMYWYKQDSKKFLKIMFSYNNKELIINETVPNRFSPKSPDKAHLNLHINSLELGDSAVYFCASSQVAGSTGGYTFGSGTRLTVV.

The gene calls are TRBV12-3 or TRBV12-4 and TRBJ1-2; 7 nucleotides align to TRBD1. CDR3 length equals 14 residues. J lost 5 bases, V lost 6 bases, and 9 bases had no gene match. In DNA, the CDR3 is TGTGCCAGCAGAGTGGGACAGACTATTTATGGCTACACCTTC. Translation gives CASRVGQTIYGYTF.

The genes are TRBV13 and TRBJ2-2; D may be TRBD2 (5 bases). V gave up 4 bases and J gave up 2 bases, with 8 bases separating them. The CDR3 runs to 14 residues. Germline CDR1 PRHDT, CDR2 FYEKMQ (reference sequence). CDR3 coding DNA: TGTGCCAGCAGCTCCGACTATAACACCGGGGAGCTGTTTTTT. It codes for CASSSDYNTGELFF. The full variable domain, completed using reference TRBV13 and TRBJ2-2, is AAGVIQSPRHLIKEKRETATLKCYPIPRHDTVYWYQQGPGQDPQFLISFYEKMQSDKGSIPDRFSAQQFSDYHSELNMSSLELGDSALYFCASSSDYNTGELFFGEGSRLTVL.

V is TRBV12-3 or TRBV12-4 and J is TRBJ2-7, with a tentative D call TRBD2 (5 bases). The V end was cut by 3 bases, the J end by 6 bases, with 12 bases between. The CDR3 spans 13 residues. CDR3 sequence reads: CASSFKLGGEQYF. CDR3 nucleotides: TGTGCCAGCAGTTTTAAACTAGGCGGCGAGCAGTACTTC.

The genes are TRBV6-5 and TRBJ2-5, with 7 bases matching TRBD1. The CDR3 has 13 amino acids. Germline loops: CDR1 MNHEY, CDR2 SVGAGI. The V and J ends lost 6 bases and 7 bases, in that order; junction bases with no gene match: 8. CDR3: CASSQTGSRTQYF. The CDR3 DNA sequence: TGTGCCAGCAGCCAGACAGGGTCCAGGACCCAGTACTTC.